Below, 30 T cell receptor beta chains from the same sample are listed, as sequenced in a study of T cells after posttransplantation cyclophosphamide. Sequenced by immunoSEQ multiplex PCR; TCRdb stores in-frame clones only, minus some. The sample contains about 38,000 clones, none of them singletons. The sample comprised PBMCs. These receptors originate from a man in his fifties in good health, CMV-negative, and a related stem cell transplant donor.

Many counts were recorded for this clone. The chain couples TRBV28 to TRBJ1-2; 9 nucleotides agree with TRBD1. Unmatched junction bases numbered 3, after V lost 5 bases and J lost 5 bases. Germline CDR1 MDHEN, CDR2 SYDVKM. This CDR3 is 13 amino acids long. In DNA form, the CDR3 reads TGTGCCAGCAGTCCAGGGACAGGGTATGGCTACACCTTC. Amino acids: CASSPGTGYGYTF.

This clone showed up many times. This chain joins TRBV19 and TRBJ1-5, with a possible D match to TRBD1 (5 bases). There are 13 residues in the CDR3. Germline V gene sequence: CDR1 LNHDA, CDR2 SQIVND (reference sequence). V was trimmed by 6 bases and J by 4 bases, leaving 10 bases between them. The CDR3 protein is CASSIRQNQPQHF. CDR3 DNA: TGTGCCAGTAGCATCAGACAGAATCAGCCCCAGCATTTT.

This clone occurred many times. V is TRBV20-1 and J is TRBJ2-1; D not resolved. CDR1 and CDR2 (germline): DFQATT, SNEGSKA (reference sequence). The CDR3 covers 11 residues. Trimming removed 5 bases at V and 5 bases at J, with 7 bases between. CDR3 loop: CSALRDNEQFF. The DNA of the CDR3 is TGCAGTGCTCTACGAGACAATGAGCAGTTCTTC.

This clone was observed a handful of times. The chain couples TRBV7-8 to TRBJ2-1; no clear D. In germline, CDR1 is SGHVS, CDR2 FQNEAQ. The CDR3 is 14 residues long. V lost 2 bases and J lost 8, with 13 bases in between. CDR3 sequence reads: CASSLKRRQDEQFF. DNA for the CDR3: TGTGCCAGCAGCTTAAAACGACGGCAGGATGAGCAGTTCTTC.

Many counts were recorded for this clone. The chain recombines TRBV2 with TRBJ1-2, with a weak D call TRBD1 (6 bases). The CDR3 is 13 residues long. The V end was cut by 5 bases, the J end by 5 bases, with 12 bases between. Germline V gene lookup returns CDR1 SNHLY and CDR2 FYNNEI. CDR3 nucleotide sequence: TGTGCCAGCAGTACAGGGTCTGGATATGGCTACACCTTC. Protein sequence: CASSTGSGYGYTF.

At least ten counts were recorded for this clone. The chain recombines TRBV7-9 with TRBJ1-1; D gene unclear. The CDR3 totals 14 residues. The V end was cut by 1 base, the J end by 4 bases, with 10 bases between. Germline V gives CDR1 SEHNR, CDR2 FQNEAQ (reference sequence). The CDR3 reads CASSLVLFGTEAFF. The DNA for the CDR3 is TGTGCCAGCAGCTTAGTTTTATTCGGCACTGAAGCTTTCTTT.

This clone was seen many times. This chain uses TRBV7-2 with TRBJ1-1; D is unclear. CDR3 length: 15 residues. V was clipped by 1 base and J by 0 bases, with 9 bases between them. Germline-derived CDR1 and CDR2 are SGHTA and FQGNSA. CDR3 nucleotides: TGTGCCAGCAGCTTAGACAGCCCATTGAACACTGAAGCTTTCTTT. Its protein product is CASSLDSPLNTEAFF.

This clone came up many times. This CDR3 is CASSPLRGSSYNEQFF. CDR3 coding DNA: TGTGCCAGCAGCCCCCTGCGGGGAAGCTCCTACAATGAGCAGTTCTTC. The chain recombines TRBV5-4 with TRBJ2-1, with D possibly matching TRBD2 (6 bases). Trimming pared 4 bases from V and 0 bases from J, leaving 14 bases between. The CDR3 is 16 residues long. Germline V gene data show CDR1 as SGHNT and CDR2 as YYREEE (reference sequence).

This clone was recorded many times. The V call is TRBV10-1, the J call TRBJ2-2; 9 bases are shared with TRBD2. Germline trimming cut 4 bases from V and 5 bases from J; bases unmatched to any gene: 5. This CDR3 region has 15 residues. CDR1 and CDR2 (germline): WNHNN, SYGVQD (reference sequence). DNA for the CDR3: TGCGCCAGCAGTGGTGGCGGGAGGGGAACCGGGGAGCTGTTTTTT. Protein sequence: CASSGGGRGTGELFF.

CDR3 residues: CASSPLAGTDNEQFF. CDR3 nucleotide sequence: TGTGCCAGCAGCCCCTTAGCGGGGACGGACAATGAGCAGTTCTTC. This chain uses TRBV4-2 with TRBJ2-1; 8 nucleotides line up with TRBD2. CDR1 and CDR2 (germline): LGHNA, YNFKEQ. J lost 5 bases, V lost 4 bases, and 7 bases had no gene match. This CDR3 is 15 amino acids long.

This clone was found a few times. V gene TRBV9 combines with J gene TRBJ2-5; 9 bases fit TRBD2. V shed 3 bases, J shed 7 bases, and the junction held 10 bases outside the gene matches. CDR1 and CDR2 (germline): SGDLS, YYNGEE. CDR3 length: 15 residues. CDR3 in DNA: TGTGCCAGCAGCGCCCGGGGCGGGGGGGGTAGGACCCAGTACTTC. Its protein is CASSARGGGGRTQYF. Full variable domain (remainder filled in from reference TRBV9 and TRBJ2-5): DSGVTQTPKHLITATGQRVTLRCSPRSGDLSVYWYQQSLDQGLQFLIQYYNGEERAKGNILERFSAQQFPDLHSELNLSSLELGDSALYFCASSARGGGGRTQYFGPGTRLLVL.

This clone was seen repeatedly, ten times or more. This chain uses TRBV18 with TRBJ1-3; 7 bases fit TRBD1. V dropped 3 bases and J dropped 0; count of bases not matched to a gene: 11. The CDR3 runs to 18 residues. Germline lookup yields CDR1 KGHSH and CDR2 LQKENI. CDR3 sequence: CASSPSGQAGGSGNTIYF. CDR3 coding DNA: TGTGCCAGCTCACCCTCAGGACAGGCCGGGGGCTCTGGAAACACCATATATTTT.

This clone was recorded many times. This chain uses TRBV7-9 with TRBJ1-6; TRBD1 agrees at 9 bases. Germline V gene lookup returns CDR1 SEHNR and CDR2 FQNEAQ (reference sequence). Losses at the gene ends were 4 bases for V and 10 bases for J; bases not matched to a gene: 5. The length of the CDR3 is 14 residues. CDR3 DNA sequence: TGTGCCAGCAGCTCCGGACAGGGGTGGTCACCCCTCCACTTT. Translation gives CASSSGQGWSPLHF.

This clone was detected many times. The CDR3 DNA reads as TGTGCCAGCAGTCGACAGGGATCCCCTTTCTATGGCTACACCTTC. Protein sequence: CASSRQGSPFYGYTF. The chain recombines TRBV2 with TRBJ1-2, with 7 bases aligning to TRBD1. The germline V gene encodes CDR1 SNHLY and CDR2 FYNNEI. V dropped 5 bases and J dropped 4; count of bases not matched to a gene: 10. CDR3 length: 15 amino acids.

This clone showed up many times. V usage is TRBV10-3 and J usage is TRBJ2-7; perhaps TRBD2 as D (6 bases). The germline gives CDR1 ENHRY, CDR2 SYGVKD. This CDR3 contains 15 residues. Trimming removed 4 bases at V and 3 bases at J, with 16 bases between. The CDR3 loop is CAISASGVWVYEQYF. CDR3 coding DNA: TGTGCCATCAGTGCCTCGGGAGTTTGGGTCTACGAGCAGTACTTC.

The rearrangement uses TRBV9 and TRBJ1-2, with 8 bases lining up with TRBD1. This CDR3 spans 16 amino acids. CDR1 and CDR2 from the germline V gene are SGDLS and YYNGEE. Germline trimming cut 3 bases from V and 2 bases from J; bases unmatched to any gene: 9. As DNA, the CDR3 is TGTGCCAGCAGCGAATCGAGGGACAGGCCCAACTATGGCTACACCTTC. It translates to CASSESRDRPNYGYTF.

This clone occurred many times. The rearrangement links TRBV6-1 to TRBJ2-5; TRBD2 aligns across 12 bases. Germline trimming cut 5 bases from V and 3 bases from J; bases unmatched to any gene: 4. This CDR3 is 15 amino acids long. CDR1 and CDR2 from the germline V gene are MNHNS and SASEGT. Here the CDR3 reads CASSSWTSGEETQYF. As DNA, the CDR3 is TGTGCCAGCAGTTCTTGGACTAGCGGGGAAGAGACCCAGTACTTC.

This clone has at least ten counts. The chain carries TRBV4-1 and TRBJ2-2, with D perhaps TRBD2 (5 bases). CDR1 MGHRA and CDR2 YSYEKL come from the germline V gene. This CDR3 contains 16 residues. V was trimmed by 3 bases and J by 4 bases, leaving 15 bases between them. For the CDR3, the DNA is TGCGCCAGCAGCCAGAACCCGGGCCGGGGCACCGGGGAGCTGTTTTTT. The encoded protein is CASSQNPGRGTGELFF.

The chain has TRBV6-5 and TRBJ2-7; D is possibly TRBD1 (5 bases). Trimming removed 2 bases at V and 5 bases at J, with 13 bases between. The CDR3 is 14 amino acids. Per the germline V gene, CDR1 is MNHEY and CDR2 is SVGAGI. CDR3 nucleotide sequence: TGTGCCAGCAGTTACGCGCAGGGTGGCGACGAGCAGTACTTC. Amino acid sequence: CASSYAQGGDEQYF.

This chain links TRBV6-4 with TRBJ2-1; tentative D call: TRBD1 (6 bases). The CDR3 length is 15 residues. CDR1 and CDR2 (germline): MRHNA, SNTAGT. The V end lost 3 bases, the J end lost 0 bases, and 9 bases lay between the germline ends. The CDR3 DNA reads TGTGCCAGCAGTGATAAGACAGGCTCCTACAATGAGCAGTTCTTC. It translates to CASSDKTGSYNEQFF.

This clone was observed many times. V and J are TRBV9 and TRBJ1-1; 8 nucleotides agree with TRBD1. Germline lookup yields CDR1 SGDLS and CDR2 YYNGEE. This CDR3 has 14 amino acids. J lost 1 base, V lost 6 bases, and 5 bases had no gene match. The CDR3 nucleotides are TGTGCCAGCACCCCGGGACAGGCGAACACTGAAGCTTTCTTT. Protein sequence: CASTPGQANTEAFF.

The J gene is TRBJ1-1, the V gene TRBV6-4, with TRBD1 matching over 12 bases. This CDR3 comprises 20 residues. In germline, CDR1 is MRHNA, CDR2 SNTAGT. The ends lost 0 bases at V and 4 bases at J; junction bases unmatched: 15. In DNA form, the CDR3 reads TGTGCCAGCAGTGACTCGAAGACACCCGGGACAGGGGGCGCGGGCACTGAAGCTTTCTTT. Its protein product is CASSDSKTPGTGGAGTEAFF.

This clone occurred many times. The V call is TRBV5-6, the J call TRBJ2-1; 9 nucleotides line up with TRBD2. V trimming: 7 bases; J trimming: 8 bases; junction bases outside the gene matches: 10. From germline, CDR1 is SGHDT and CDR2 YYEEEE. The length of the CDR3 is 14 residues. The DNA of the CDR3 is TGTGCCAGCCGACCGGGACTAGCTAACTATGAGCAGTTCTTC. Translation gives CASRPGLANYEQFF.

This clone has ten or more counts. The V gene is TRBV2, the J gene TRBJ1-5; D unclear. Trimming removed 2 bases from V and 4 bases from J, with 6 bases in between. Germline lookup yields CDR1 SNHLY and CDR2 FYNNEI. The CDR3 consists of 13 residues. DNA for the CDR3: TGTGCCAGCAGTGAAAATCTAAATCAGCCCCAGCATTTT. This translates into CASSENLNQPQHF.

There are many counts of this clone. The chain links TRBV7-9 to TRBJ2-3; D ambiguous. The CDR3 runs to 14 residues. The ends were cut back, 5 bases at V and 0 bases at J, with 9 bases in the middle. The germline gives CDR1 SEHNR, CDR2 FQNEAQ (reference sequence). The CDR3 DNA reads as TGTGCCAGCAGCCCCAGTGCTAGCACAGATACGCAGTATTTT. As protein: CASSPSASTDTQYF.

Many counts were recorded for this clone. CDR3 coding DNA: TGTGCCAGCAGTCCAGACAGGCCCCGGCAAGCTTTCTTT. As protein: CASSPDRPRQAFF. The chain has TRBV27 and TRBJ1-1; D might be TRBD1 (6 bases). Trimming pared 5 bases from V and 9 bases from J, leaving 16 bases between. CDR3 size: 13 residues. The germline gives CDR1 MNHEY, CDR2 SMNVEV (reference sequence).

This clone was seen a handful of times. The V and J genes are TRBV11-2 and TRBJ2-1; weak D call: TRBD2 (5 bases). V dropped 1 base and J dropped 0 bases, with 7 bases sitting between them. CDR3 length: 15 amino acids. Germline values: CDR1 SGHAT, CDR2 FQNNGV. The CDR3 region has the DNA TGTGCCAGCAGCTTAGGAGGGAGCTCCTACAATGAGCAGTTCTTC. It codes for CASSLGGSSYNEQFF.

This clone was counted at least ten times. This chain joins TRBV4-3 and TRBJ1-1; D ambiguous. This CDR3 is 14 amino acids long. Germline CDR1 and CDR2: LGHNA and YSLEER. Trimming shortened V by 3 bases and J by 1 base, and 9 bases separated the two germline ends. DNA for the CDR3: TGCGCCAGCAGCCAGTCCCTAGGGAACACTGAAGCTTTCTTT. This codes for CASSQSLGNTEAFF.

V is TRBV5-1 and J is TRBJ2-5; maybe TRBD1 (6 bases). Deletions cut 1 base from V and 4 bases from J, with 14 bases between. Germline CDR1 and CDR2: SGHRS and YFSETQ. This CDR3 comprises 15 residues. The CDR3 DNA reads TGCGCCAGCAGCTTGTACCTGGACAGCGCAGAGACCCAGTACTTC. It is translated as CASSLYLDSAETQYF.

This clone was counted ten times or more. V is TRBV6-4 and J is TRBJ2-1; D is unclear. V gave up 5 bases and J gave up 0 bases, with 11 bases separating them. Per germline, CDR1 MRHNA and CDR2 SNTAGT. CDR3 length: 15 amino acids. The CDR3 sequence: CASSRSFNSYNEQFF. CDR3 nucleotide sequence: TGTGCCAGCAGTCGAAGCTTCAACTCCTACAATGAGCAGTTCTTC.